Listed here are 3 T cell receptor beta chains from one sample, sequenced in a study of blood T cell repertoires in COVID-19. This table comes from immunoSEQ multiplex PCR, and its TCRdb copy is limited to in-frame clones, with some not included. The table has 150,000 to 200,000 clones, approximately 89% seen once. Sample: peripheral blood. These TCRs come from a man aged 35-49 years with active or convalescent COVID-19.

This sequence joins TRBV18 and TRBJ2-7, with D tentatively TRBD2 (5 bases). CDR1 and CDR2 from the germline V gene are KGHSH and LQKENI. V was pared by 4 bases and J by 6 bases, with 16 bases between. The CDR3 runs 14 residues. The CDR3 reads CASSLADSRGEQYF. CDR3 sequence (DNA): TGTGCCAGCTCACTGGCTGATTCCCGGGGCGAGCAGTACTTC. Filled out from reference TRBV18 and TRBJ2-7, the complete variable domain reads NAGVMQNPRHLVRRRGQEARLRCSPMKGHSHVYWYRQLPEEGLKFMVYLQKENIIDESGMPKERFSAEFPKEGPSILRIQQVVRGDSAAYFCASSLADSRGEQYFGPGTRLTVT.

This clone was observed a single time. The J gene is TRBJ2-1, the V gene TRBV29-1, with 14 bases aligning to TRBD2. The CDR3 is made up of 14 amino acids. The ends lost 6 bases at V and 12 bases at J; junction bases unmatched: 10. CDR1 and CDR2 from the germline V gene are SQVTM and ANQGSEA. CDR3: CSVDMTSGGAGQFF. CDR3 DNA: TGCAGCGTCGACATGACTAGCGGGGGGGCAGGGCAGTTCTTC.

The chain links TRBV7-8 to TRBJ2-3, with TRBD1 matching over 10 bases. The germline gives CDR1 SGHVS, CDR2 FQNEAQ. V was clipped by 5 bases and J by 4 bases; unmatched bases: 9. This CDR3 is built from 16 residues. The chain's CDR3 is CASSVGTGESADTQYF. The CDR3 nucleotides read TGTGCCAGCAGCGTAGGGACAGGGGAAAGCGCAGATACGCAGTATTTT.